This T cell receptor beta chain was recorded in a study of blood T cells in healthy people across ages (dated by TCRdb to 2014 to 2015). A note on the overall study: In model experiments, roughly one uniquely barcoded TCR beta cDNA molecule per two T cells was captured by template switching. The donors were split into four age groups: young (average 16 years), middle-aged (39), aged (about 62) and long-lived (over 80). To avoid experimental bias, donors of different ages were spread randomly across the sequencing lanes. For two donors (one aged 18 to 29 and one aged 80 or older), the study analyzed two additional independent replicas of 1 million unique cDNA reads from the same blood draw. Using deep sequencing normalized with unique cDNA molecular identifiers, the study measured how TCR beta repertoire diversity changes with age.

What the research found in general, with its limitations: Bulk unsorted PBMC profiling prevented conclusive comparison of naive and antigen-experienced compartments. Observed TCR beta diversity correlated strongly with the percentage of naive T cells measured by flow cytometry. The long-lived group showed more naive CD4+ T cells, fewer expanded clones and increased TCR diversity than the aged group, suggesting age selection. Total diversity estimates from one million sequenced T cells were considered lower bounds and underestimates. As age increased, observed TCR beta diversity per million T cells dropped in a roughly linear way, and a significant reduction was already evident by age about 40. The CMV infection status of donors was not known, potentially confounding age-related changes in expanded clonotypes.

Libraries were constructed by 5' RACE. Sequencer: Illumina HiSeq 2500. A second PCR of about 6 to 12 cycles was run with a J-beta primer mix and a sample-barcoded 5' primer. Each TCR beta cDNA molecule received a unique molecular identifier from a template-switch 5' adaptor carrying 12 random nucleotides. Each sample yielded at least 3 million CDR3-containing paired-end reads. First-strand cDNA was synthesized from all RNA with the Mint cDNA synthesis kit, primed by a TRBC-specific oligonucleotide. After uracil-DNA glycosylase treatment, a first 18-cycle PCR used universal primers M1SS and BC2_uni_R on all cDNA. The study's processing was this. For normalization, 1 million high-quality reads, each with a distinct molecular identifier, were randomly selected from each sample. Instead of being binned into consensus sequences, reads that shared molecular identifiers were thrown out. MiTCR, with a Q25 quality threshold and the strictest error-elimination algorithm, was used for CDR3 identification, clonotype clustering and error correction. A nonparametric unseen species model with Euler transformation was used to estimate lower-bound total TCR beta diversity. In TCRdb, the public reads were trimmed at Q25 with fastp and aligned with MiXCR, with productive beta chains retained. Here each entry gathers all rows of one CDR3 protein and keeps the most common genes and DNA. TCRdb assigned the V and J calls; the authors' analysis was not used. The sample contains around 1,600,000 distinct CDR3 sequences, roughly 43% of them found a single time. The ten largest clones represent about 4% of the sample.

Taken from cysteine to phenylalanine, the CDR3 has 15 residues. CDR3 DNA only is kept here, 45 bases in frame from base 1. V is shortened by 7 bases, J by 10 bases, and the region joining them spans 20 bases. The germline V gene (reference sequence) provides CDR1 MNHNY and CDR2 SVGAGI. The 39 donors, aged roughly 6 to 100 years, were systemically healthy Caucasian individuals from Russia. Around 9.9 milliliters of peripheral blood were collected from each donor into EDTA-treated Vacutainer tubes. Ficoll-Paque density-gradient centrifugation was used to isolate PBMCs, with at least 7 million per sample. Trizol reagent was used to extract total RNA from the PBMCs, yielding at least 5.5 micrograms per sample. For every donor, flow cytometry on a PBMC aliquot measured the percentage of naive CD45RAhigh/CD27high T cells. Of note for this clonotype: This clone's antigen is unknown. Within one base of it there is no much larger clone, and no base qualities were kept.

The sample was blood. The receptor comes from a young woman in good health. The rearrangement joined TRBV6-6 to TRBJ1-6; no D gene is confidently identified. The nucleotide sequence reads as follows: TGTGCCAGCACCTTACTGGCCCTGCTAGACTCACCCCTCCACTTT. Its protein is CASTLLALLDSPLHF.